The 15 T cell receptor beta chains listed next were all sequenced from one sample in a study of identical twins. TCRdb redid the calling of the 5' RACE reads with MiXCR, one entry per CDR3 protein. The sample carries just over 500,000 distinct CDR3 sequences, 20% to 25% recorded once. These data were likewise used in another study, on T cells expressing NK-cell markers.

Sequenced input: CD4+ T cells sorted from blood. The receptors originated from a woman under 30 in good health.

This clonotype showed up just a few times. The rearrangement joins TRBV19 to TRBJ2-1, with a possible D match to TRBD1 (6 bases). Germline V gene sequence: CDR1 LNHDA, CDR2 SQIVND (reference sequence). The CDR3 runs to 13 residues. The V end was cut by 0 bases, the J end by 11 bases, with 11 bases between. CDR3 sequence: CASSIDQGIKQFF. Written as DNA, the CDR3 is TGTGCCAGTAGTATAGATCAGGGGATCAAGCAGTTCTTC.

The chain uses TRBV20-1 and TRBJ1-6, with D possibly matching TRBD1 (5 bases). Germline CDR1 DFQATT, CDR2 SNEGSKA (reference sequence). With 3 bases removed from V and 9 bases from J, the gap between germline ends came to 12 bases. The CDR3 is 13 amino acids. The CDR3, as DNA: TGCAGTGCTAGGGGACCCCACGGTTCACCCCTCCACTTT. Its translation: CSARGPHGSPLHF.

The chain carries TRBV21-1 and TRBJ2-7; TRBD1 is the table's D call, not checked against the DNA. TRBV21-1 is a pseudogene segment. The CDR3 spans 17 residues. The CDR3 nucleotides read TGTGCCAGCAGCAAGAAACCAGGACAGTCTAGCTCCTACGAGCAGTACTTC. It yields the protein CASSKKPGQSSSYEQYF.

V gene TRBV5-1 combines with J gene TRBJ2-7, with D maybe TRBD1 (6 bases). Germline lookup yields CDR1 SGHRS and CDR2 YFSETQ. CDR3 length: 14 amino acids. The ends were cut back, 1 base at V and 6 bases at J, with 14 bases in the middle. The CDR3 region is CASSLSQGFAEQYF. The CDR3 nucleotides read TGCGCCAGCAGCTTGTCACAGGGCTTCGCCGAGCAGTACTTC.

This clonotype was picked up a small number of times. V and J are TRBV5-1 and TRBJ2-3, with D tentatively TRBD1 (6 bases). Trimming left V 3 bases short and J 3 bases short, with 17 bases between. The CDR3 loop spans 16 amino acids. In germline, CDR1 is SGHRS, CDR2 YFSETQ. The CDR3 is CASSWRTVSSTDTQYF. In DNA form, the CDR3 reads TGCGCCAGCAGCTGGCGGACAGTTTCTTCAACAGATACGCAGTATTTT.

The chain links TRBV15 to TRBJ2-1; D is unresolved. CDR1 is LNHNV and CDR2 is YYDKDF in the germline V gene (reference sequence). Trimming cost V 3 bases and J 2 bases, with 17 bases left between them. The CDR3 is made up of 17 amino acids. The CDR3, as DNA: TGTGCCACCAGCAGCTTTTCAGCAAGCTCAGCCTACAATGAGCAGTTCTTC. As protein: CATSSFSASSAYNEQFF.

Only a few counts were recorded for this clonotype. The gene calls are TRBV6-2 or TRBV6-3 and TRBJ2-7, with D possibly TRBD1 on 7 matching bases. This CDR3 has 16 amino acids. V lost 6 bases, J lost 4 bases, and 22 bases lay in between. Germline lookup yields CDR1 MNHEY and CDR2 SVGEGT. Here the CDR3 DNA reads TGTGCCAGCAGCATGCGGGACAGAGATTCTCTTTACGAGCAGTACTTC. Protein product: CASSMRDRDSLYEQYF.

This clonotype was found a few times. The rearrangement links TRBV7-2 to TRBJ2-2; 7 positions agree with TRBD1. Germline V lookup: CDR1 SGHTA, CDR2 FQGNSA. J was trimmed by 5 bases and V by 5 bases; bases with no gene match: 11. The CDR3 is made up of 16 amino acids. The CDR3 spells CASSARQGSTTGELFF. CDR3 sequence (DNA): TGTGCCAGCAGCGCGAGACAGGGATCGACGACCGGGGAGCTGTTTTTT.

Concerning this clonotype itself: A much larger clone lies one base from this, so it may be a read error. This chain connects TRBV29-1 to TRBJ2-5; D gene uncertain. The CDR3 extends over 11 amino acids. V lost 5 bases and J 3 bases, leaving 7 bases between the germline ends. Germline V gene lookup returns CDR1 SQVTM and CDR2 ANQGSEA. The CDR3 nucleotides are TGCAGCGTTTTGTACGAAGAGACCCAGTACTTC. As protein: CSVLYEETQYF.

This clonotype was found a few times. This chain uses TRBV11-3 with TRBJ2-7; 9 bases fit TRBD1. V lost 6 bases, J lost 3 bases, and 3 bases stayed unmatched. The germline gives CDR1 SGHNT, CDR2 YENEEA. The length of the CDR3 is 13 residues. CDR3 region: CASSSTGGYEQYF. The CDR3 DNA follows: TGTGCCAGCAGTTCGACAGGGGGCTACGAGCAGTACTTC.

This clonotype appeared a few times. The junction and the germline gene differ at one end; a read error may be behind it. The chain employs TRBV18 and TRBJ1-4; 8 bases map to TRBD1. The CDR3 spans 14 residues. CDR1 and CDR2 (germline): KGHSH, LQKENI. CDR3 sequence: CASSRTDRGEKLSF. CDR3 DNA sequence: TGTGCCAGCTCACGAACCGACAGGGGCGAAAAACTGTCTTTT. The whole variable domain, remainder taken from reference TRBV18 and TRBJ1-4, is NAGVMQNPRHLVRRRGQEARLRCSPMKGHSHVYWYRQLPEEGLKFMVYLQKENIIDESGMPKERFSAEFPKEGPSILRIQQVVRGDSAAYFCASSRTDRGEKLSFGSGTQLSVL.

The CDR3 DNA reads as TGTGCCAGCAGACACCTCGGAAGGGGAAGGAACACTGAAGCTTTCTTT. Translated: CASRHLGRGRNTEAFF. V is TRBV6-1 and J is TRBJ1-1; possibly TRBD1 for D (5 bases). Trimming pared 6 bases from V and 1 base from J, leaving 18 bases between. CDR1 and CDR2 (germline): MNHNS, SASEGT. The CDR3 length is 16 residues.

CDR3 DNA sequence: TGCAGTGCCGAGGTGGGGGCAGGAGAGACCCAGTACTTC. It translates to CSAEVGAGETQYF. The rearrangement uses TRBV20-1 and TRBJ2-5; perhaps TRBD1 as D (6 bases). V was trimmed by 6 bases and J by 4 bases, leaving 15 bases between them. Per the germline V gene, CDR1 is DFQATT and CDR2 is SNEGSKA (reference sequence). The CDR3 is 13 residues long.

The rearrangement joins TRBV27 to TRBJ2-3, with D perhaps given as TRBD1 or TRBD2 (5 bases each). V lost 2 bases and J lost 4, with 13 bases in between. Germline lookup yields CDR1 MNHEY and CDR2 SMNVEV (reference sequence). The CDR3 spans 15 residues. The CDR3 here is CASSLIWVGADTQYF. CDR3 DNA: TGTGCCAGCAGTTTAATATGGGTGGGGGCAGATACGCAGTATTTT.

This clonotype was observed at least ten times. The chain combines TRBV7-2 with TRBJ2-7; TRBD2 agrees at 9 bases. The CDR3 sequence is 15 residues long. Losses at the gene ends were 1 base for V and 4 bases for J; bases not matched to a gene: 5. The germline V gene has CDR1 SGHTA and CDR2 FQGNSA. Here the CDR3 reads CASSLDAGGRYEQYF. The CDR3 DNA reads TGTGCCAGCAGCTTAGACGCGGGAGGGAGATACGAGCAGTACTTC.